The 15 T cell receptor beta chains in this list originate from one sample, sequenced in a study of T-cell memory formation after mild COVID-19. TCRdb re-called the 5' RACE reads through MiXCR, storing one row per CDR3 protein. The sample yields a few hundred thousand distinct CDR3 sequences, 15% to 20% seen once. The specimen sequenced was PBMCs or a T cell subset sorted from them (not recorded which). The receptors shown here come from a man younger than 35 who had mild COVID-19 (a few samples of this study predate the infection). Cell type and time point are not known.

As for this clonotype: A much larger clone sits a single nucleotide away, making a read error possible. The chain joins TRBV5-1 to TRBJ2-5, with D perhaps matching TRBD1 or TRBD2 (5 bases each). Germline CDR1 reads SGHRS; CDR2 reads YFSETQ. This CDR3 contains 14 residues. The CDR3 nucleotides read TGCGCCAGCAGCCCCGGGACCGGGGCAGAGACCAAGTACTTC. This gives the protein CASSPGTGAETKYF.

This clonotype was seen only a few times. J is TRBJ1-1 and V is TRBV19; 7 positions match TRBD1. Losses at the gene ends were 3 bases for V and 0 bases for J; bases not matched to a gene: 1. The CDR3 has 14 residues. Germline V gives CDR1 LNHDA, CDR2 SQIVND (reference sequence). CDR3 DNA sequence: TGTGCCAGTAGTATGGGACAGATGAACACTGAAGCTTTCTTT. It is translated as CASSMGQMNTEAFF.

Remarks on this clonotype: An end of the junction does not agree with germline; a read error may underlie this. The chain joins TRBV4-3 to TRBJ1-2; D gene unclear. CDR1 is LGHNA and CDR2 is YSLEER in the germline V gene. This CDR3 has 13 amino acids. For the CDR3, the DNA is TGCGCCAGAAGCCCCGGATTTGACGACTTGCGCACCTTC. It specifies CARSPGFDDLRTF.

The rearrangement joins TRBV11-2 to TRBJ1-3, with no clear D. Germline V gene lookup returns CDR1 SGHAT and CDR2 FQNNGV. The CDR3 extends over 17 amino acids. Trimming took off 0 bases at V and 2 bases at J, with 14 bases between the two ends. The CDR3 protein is CASSLDLWAGAGNTIYF. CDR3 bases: TGTGCCAGCAGCTTAGATCTATGGGCCGGGGCTGGAAACACCATATATTTT.

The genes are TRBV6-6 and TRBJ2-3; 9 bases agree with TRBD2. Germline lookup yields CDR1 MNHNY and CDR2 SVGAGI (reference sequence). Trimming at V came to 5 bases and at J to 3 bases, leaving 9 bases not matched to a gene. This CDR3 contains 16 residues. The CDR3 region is CASSDNAGGPTDTQYF. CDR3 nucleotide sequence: TGTGCCAGCAGTGACAATGCGGGGGGGCCGACAGATACGCAGTATTTT.

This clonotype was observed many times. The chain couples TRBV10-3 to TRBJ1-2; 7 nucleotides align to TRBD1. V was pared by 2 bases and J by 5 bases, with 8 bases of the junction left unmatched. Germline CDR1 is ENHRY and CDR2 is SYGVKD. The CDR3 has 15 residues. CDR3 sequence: CAISEPGTDTYGYTF. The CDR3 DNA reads TGTGCCATCAGTGAGCCGGGGACAGACACTTATGGCTACACCTTC.

The CDR3 nucleotides read TGTGCCAGCATGCCAAAAGCTTTCTTT. Its protein is CASMPKAFF. The V and J genes are TRBV21-1 and TRBJ1-1. TRBV21-1 is a pseudogene segment. The CDR3 runs 9 residues.

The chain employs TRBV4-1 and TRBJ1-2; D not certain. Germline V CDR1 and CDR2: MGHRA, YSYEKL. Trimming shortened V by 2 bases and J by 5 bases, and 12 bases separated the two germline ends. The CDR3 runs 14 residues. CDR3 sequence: CASSQSSTDYGYTF. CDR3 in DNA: TGCGCCAGCAGCCAATCGTCTACGGATTATGGCTACACCTTC.

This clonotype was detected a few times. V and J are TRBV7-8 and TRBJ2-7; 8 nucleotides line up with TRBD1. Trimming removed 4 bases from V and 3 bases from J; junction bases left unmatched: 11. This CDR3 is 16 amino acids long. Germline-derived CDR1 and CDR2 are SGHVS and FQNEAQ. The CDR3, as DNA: TGTGCCAGCAGCTCCCAGGGGGCCCCTGGCTTCTACGAGCAGTACGTC. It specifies CASSSQGAPGFYEQYV.

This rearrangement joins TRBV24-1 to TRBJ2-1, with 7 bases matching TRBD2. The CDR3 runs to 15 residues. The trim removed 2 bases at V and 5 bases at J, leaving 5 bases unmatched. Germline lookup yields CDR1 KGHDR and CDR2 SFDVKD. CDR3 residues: CATSDSREGNNEQFF. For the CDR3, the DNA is TGTGCCACCAGTGATTCCAGGGAGGGGAACAATGAGCAGTTCTTC.

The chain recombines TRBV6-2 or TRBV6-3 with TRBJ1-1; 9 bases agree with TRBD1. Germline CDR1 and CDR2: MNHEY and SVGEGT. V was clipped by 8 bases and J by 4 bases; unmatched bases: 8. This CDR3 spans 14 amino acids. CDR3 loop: CASGKRTGATEAFF. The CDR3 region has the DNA TGTGCCAGCGGAAAAAGGACAGGGGCCACTGAAGCTTTCTTT.

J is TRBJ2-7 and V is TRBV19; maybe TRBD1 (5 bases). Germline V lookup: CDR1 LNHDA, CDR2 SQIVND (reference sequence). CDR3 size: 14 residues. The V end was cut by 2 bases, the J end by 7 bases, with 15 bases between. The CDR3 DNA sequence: TGTGCCAGTAGTATACGGACACCGGTCGGGGAGCAGTACTTC. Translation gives CASSIRTPVGEQYF.

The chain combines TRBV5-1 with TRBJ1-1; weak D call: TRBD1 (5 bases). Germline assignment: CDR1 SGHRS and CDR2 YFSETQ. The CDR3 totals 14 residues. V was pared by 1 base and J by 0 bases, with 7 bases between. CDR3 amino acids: CASSLMGLNTEAFF. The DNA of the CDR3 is TGCGCCAGCAGCTTGATGGGGCTGAACACTGAAGCTTTCTTT.

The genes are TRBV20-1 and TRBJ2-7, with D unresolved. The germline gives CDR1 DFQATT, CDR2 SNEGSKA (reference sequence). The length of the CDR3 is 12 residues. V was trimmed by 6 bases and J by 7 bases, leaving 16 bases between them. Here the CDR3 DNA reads TGCAGTGCGGTGAGTCCCCTTTGGGAGCAGTACGTC. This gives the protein CSAVSPLWEQYV.

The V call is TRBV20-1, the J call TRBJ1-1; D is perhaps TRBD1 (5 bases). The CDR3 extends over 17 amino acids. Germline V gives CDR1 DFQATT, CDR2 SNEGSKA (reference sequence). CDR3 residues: CSHRVGEERGEKGEFFF. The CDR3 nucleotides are TGCAGCCATAGGGTAGGGGAGGAACGGGGTGAGAAAGGGGAGTTTTTCTTT.